This T cell receptor beta chain was captured in a study of TIL therapy for anti-PD-1-resistant metastatic lung cancer (dated by TCRdb to about 2021). General notes on the study: Tumors were collected before any PD-1/PD-L1 blockade, after which patients were given nivolumab, and patients who progressed were given lymphodepletion, an infusion of expanded TIL and IL-2. Most of the cohort had lung adenocarcinoma, several tumors were EGFR-mutant and two were ALK-rearranged, and half of the patients were current or former smokers. Enrolled patients had a median age of almost 55 years (range about 35-80) and a median tumor PD-L1 proportion score of over 5.5%. Clonotypes were tracked across tumor, expanded TIL product and serial blood samples by T cell receptor beta sequencing of tumor and peripheral blood. A median non-synonymous tumor mutation burden of more than 1.2 mutations per megabase was determined across the cohort by whole-exome sequencing.

Trimming accounts for 0 bases at V and 5 bases at J, while the number of junction bases matched to no gene is 6. CDR1 and CDR2 are read off the germline V gene (reference sequence) as LNHNV and YYDKDF. From its cysteine to its phenylalanine, the CDR3 spans 17 amino acids. The retained sequence is limited to the CDR3, 51 bases, with the frame set at the first base. In light of the paper, this sample's time point label describes: pre-treatment sample, taken before nivolumab and TIL therapy. Between October 2017 and 2020, a dual-center phase I trial enrolled adults who had stage 4 NSCLC. Samples came from a single-arm, open-label phase I trial of tumor-infiltrating lymphocyte therapy with nivolumab in advanced non-small cell lung cancer. Blood mononuclear cells from EDTA tubes were separated on a Ficoll gradient and snap-frozen as pellets, and DNA was extracted from the cells using a Qiagen mini-prep kit.

This clone has more than one count but fewer than ten. Its antigen is currently not known. Base qualities are missing; no much larger clone stands one base away. TCR beta CDR3 regions were amplified from genomic DNA with the immunoSEQ v3 hsTCRB kit using bias-controlled multiplex PCR. An Illumina NextSeq 500 was used to sequence the TCR libraries, reaching approximately 2 million read pairs at survey level or roughly 4.5-6 million at deep level. The study's processing was this. V, D and J genes were assigned, non-productive sequences were removed, and clonality was reported by immunoSEQ Analyzer software. To compare repertoires between infused TIL and blood, productive Simpson clonality was used along with the Morisita overlap index of productive TRB rearrangements. For each clone in blood, the absolute clonotype count was estimated by multiplying the lymphocyte count by the CD3+ fraction and by the clone's productive frequency. Drawn from immuneACCESS, this table holds only the in-frame rearrangements with V and J called that TCRdb kept. Clones are partly lost; checked studies trace under half to an unresolved V gene and leave the rest unexplained. That table gives V, J and clone size, and the DNA gave D and trimming. For this sample the table gives about 57,000 clones, of which 70% to 85% were detected only once. The leading ten clones occupy about 4.8% of the sample.

Beyond this particular receptor, the publication reports: Generalizability was limited because the cohort was highly selected, with more treatment-naive, never-smoker and oncogene-addicted patients included than is typical. The baseline peripheral repertoire was partially replaced by infused TIL clonotypes, which then decayed over months, and no apparent association between persistence and response was found. The study protocol defined all tumor marker inferences as exploratory.

Sequencing used blood, obtained at baseline. The V gene is TRBV15 and the J gene is TRBJ1-5, with 11 bases in between that match TRBD1. The source of this sequence is a woman aged 30-79 years with non-small cell lung cancer. The nucleotide sequence reads TGTGCCACCAGCAGAGATCCCCCGGGACAGGGGGATCAGCCCCAGCATTTT. Its translation reads: CATSRDPPGQGDQPQHF.